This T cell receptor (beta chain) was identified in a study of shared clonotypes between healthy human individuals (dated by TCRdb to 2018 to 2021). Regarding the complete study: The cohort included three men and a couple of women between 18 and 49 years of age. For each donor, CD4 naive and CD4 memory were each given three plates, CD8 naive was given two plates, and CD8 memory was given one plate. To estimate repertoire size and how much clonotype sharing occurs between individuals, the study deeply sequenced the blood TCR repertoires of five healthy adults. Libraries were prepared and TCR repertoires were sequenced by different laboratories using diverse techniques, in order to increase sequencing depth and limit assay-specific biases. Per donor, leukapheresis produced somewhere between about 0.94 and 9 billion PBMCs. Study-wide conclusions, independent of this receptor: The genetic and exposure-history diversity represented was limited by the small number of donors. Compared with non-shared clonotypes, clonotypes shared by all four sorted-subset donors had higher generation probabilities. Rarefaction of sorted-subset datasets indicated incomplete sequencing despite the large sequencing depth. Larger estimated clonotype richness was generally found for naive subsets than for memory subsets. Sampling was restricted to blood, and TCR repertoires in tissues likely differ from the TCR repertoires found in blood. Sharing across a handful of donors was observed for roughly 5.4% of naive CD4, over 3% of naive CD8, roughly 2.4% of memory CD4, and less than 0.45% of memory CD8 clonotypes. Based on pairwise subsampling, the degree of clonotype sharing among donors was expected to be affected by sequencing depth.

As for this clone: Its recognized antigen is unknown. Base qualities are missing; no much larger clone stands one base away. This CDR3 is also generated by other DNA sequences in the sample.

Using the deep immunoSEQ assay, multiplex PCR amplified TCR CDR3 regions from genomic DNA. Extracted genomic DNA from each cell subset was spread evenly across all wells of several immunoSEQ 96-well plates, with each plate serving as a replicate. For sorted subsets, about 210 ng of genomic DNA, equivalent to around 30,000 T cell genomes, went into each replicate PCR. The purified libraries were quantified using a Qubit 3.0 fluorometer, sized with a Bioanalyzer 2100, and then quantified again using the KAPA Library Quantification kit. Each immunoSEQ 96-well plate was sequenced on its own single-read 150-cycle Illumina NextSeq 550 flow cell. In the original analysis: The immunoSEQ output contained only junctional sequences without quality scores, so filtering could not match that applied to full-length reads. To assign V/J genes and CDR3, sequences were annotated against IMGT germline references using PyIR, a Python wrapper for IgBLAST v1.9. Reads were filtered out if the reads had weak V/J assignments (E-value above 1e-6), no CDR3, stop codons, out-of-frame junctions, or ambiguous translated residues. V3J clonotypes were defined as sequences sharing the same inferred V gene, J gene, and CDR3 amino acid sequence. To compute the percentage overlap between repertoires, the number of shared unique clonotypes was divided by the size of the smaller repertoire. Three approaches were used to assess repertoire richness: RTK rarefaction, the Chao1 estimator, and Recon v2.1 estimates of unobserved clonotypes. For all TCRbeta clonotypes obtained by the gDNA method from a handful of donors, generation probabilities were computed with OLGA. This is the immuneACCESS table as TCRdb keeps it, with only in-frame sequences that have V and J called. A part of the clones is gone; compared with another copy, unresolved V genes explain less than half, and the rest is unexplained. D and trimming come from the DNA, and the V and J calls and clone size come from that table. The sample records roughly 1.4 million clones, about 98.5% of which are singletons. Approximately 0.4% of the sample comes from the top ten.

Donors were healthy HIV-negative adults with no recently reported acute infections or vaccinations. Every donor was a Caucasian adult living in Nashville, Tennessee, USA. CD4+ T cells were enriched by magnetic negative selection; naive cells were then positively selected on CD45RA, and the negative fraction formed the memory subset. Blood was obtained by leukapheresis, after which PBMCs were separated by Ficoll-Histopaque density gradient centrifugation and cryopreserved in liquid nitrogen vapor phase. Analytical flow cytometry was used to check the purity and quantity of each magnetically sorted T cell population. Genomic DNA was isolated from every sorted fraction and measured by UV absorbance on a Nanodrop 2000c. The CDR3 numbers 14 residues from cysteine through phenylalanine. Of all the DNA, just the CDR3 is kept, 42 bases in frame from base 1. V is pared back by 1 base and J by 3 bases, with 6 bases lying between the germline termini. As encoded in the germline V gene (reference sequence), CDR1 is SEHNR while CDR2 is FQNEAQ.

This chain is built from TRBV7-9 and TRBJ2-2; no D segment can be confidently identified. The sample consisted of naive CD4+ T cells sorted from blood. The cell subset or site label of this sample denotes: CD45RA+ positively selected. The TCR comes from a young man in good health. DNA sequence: TGTGCCAGCAGCTTAGGTACATACACCGGGGAGCTGTTTTTT. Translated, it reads CASSLGTYTGELFF.